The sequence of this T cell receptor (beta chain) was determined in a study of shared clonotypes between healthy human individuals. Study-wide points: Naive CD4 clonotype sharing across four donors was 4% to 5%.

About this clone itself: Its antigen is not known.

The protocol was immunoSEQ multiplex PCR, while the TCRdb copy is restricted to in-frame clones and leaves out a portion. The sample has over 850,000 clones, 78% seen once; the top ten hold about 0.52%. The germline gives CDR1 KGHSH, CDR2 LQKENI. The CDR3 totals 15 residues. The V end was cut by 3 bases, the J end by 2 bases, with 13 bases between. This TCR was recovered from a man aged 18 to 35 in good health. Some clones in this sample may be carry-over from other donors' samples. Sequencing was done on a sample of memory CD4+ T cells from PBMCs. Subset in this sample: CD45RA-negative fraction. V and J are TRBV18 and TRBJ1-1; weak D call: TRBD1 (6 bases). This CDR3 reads CASSPQGRTNTEAFF. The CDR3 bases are TGTGCCAGCTCACCGCAGGGGCGTACAAACACTGAAGCTTTCTTT.